Sequencing of this T cell receptor beta chain was carried out in a study of shared T cell receptors in the human thymus. Profiled with immunoSEQ multiplex PCR; TCRdb holds only in-frame clones, not every one. The sample has about 380,000 clones; 95% are singletons. Sequenced material: thymocytes. The receptor was isolated from a human donor.

CDR3 in amino acids: CASSFGQRETYNEQFF. CDR3 bases: TGTGCCAGCAGTTTCGGTCAGCGGGAAACCTACAATGAGCAGTTCTTC. The V and J genes are TRBV27 and TRBJ2-1, with 7 bases fitting TRBD2. The CDR3 extends over 16 amino acids. V lost 3 bases, J lost 2 bases, and 7 bases stayed unmatched. CDR1 is MNHEY, CDR2 SMNVEV, per germline (reference sequence).